The T cell receptor (beta chain) described here comes from a study of blood T cell repertoires in COVID-19. Study overall: Specimens from acute and convalescent COVID-19 originated in the United States, Italy and Spain.

TCRdb keeps only in-frame clones here, not all; method: immunoSEQ multiplex PCR. In the table there are 30,000 to 45,000 clones, 91% of which are singletons. Sequencing was carried out using peripheral blood. The clonotype originates from a man aged 45 to 65 with active COVID-19.

The CDR3 DNA sequence: TGTGCCAGCAGTCAGACAACAGGGTTGAACACTGAAGCTTTCTTT. This codes for CASSQTTGLNTEAFF. The chain has TRBV6-5 and TRBJ1-1; D may be TRBD1 (6 bases). CDR1 and CDR2 (germline): MNHEY, SVGAGI. The ends were cut back, 5 bases at V and 0 bases at J, with 13 bases in the middle. This CDR3 contains 15 residues.